A selection of T cell receptor beta chains follows, all from one sample in a study of T cells after yellow fever vaccination. TCRdb fed the 5' RACE reads into MiXCR, producing one record per CDR3 protein. The sample has a few hundred thousand distinct CDR3 sequences, less than 7.5% seen once. The sequencing used CD4+ T cells sorted from PBMCs, collected on the day of the yellow fever booster vaccination. The receptor set was obtained from a man between 25 and 39 years old who received the YFV17D yellow fever vaccine. The CDR3 runs from the conserved cysteine through the conserved F or W. A D gene is named only where the DNA matches it firmly. Expanded clones are given a class, and other clones once, few, many or no size at all.

DNA | CDR3 | J | size | V | D
TGTGCCAGTGGGTTACCGGGACAGAGGGACTTGGCTAGGGCCCAAGAGACCCAGTACTTC | CASGLPGQRDLARAQETQYF | TRBJ2-5 | few | TRBV6-2/TRBV6-3 | .
TGTGCCACCAGCAGGTCTCGGCGTGACGAGCAGTACTTC | CATSRSRRDEQYF | TRBJ2-7 | . | TRBV15 | .
TGCGCCAGCAGCCAAAGTGAGGGAGAGACCCAGTACTTC | CASSQSEGETQYF | TRBJ2-5 | many | TRBV4-3 | .
TGTGCCAGCAGCTTCGGGACGGCGGGCTACACCTTC | CASSFGTAGYTF | TRBJ1-2 | . | TRBV7-9 | .
TGTGCCAGCAGCCTACTAGCGGATAGCACAGATACGCAGTATTTT | CASSLLADSTDTQYF | TRBJ2-3 | many | TRBV11-2 | TRBD2
TGTGCCAGCAGCCGAAGGGGGGCCACAGATACGCAGTATTTT | CASSRRGATDTQYF | TRBJ2-3 | few | TRBV7-8 | .
TGTGCCAGCAGCGCTGGACATGGCTCCTACAATGAGCAGTTCTTC | CASSAGHGSYNEQFF | TRBJ2-1 | . | TRBV9 | .
TGTGCCAGCAGTCCCCCCGCCGAGCGGGGAAGCTACGAGCAGTACTTC | CASSPPAERGSYEQYF | TRBJ2-7 | many | TRBV6-1 | TRBD2
TGTGCCAGCAGCTTAAAGTTTGGGAACACCGGGGAGCTGTTTTTT | CASSLKFGNTGELFF | TRBJ2-2 | few | TRBV7-9 | .
TGTGCCAGCAGCGTAGGGCTAGCGGGAGTTGGTGAGCAGTTCTTC | CASSVGLAGVGEQFF | TRBJ2-1 | many | TRBV9 | TRBD2
TGTGCCAGCTCACCAATTAATTCTGGCGGAGTAGGCCGTGAGCAGTTCTTC | CASSPINSGGVGREQFF | TRBJ2-1 | . | TRBV18 | .
TGTGCCAGCAGCCAAGTAAGTGACACCGCCTACGAGCAGTACTTC | CASSQVSDTAYEQYF | TRBJ2-7 | few | TRBV3-1 | .
TGTGCCAGCAGTTTAACGCTCAGTAACACTGAAGCTTTCTTT | CASSLTLSNTEAFF | TRBJ1-1 | many | TRBV12-3/TRBV12-4 | .
TGTGCCAGCAGCTCCACAGCCCGGACAGGAAACATTCAGTACTTC | CASSSTARTGNIQYF | TRBJ2-4 | few | TRBV7-9 | TRBD1
TGCGCCAGCAGCCAAGAAAACGGGGGTCCAGATACGCAGTATTTT | CASSQENGGPDTQYF | TRBJ2-3 | few | TRBV4-3 | .
TGTGCCAGCAGTTGGACAGGGATCTCTGGGGCCAACGTCCTGACTTTC | CASSWTGISGANVLTF | TRBJ2-6 | many | TRBV6-5 | TRBD1
TGTGCCAGCAGCTCAAAATCTCCCCCCTACGAGCAGTACTTC | CASSSKSPPYEQYF | TRBJ2-7 | . | TRBV7-2 | .
TGTGCCAGCAGCTTAGTAGGAGGTCCTCAGCCCCAGCATTTT | CASSLVGGPQPQHF | TRBJ1-5 | few | TRBV7-2 | .
TGTGCCAGCAGCTTAGCGTCAAGGTCTGGGGCCAACGTCCTGACTTTC | CASSLASRSGANVLTF | TRBJ2-6 | once | TRBV7-2 | .
TGCAGCGTGCCTCCCGGGACTAGCAGTTACAATGAGCAGTTCTTC | CSVPPGTSSYNEQFF | TRBJ2-1 | many | TRBV29-1 | TRBD2
TGTGCCAGCAGCCAAGAACCCCGGCTAGCGGGAGGCTCCGGGGAGCTGTTTTTT | CASSQEPRLAGGSGELFF | TRBJ2-2 | many | TRBV4-2 | TRBD2
TGTGCCACCAGTGATTCGCGACAGGCGAACAAAAACATTCAGTACTTC | CATSDSRQANKNIQYF | TRBJ2-4 | many | TRBV24-1 | .